Below are 23 T cell receptor beta chains sequenced from a single sample in a study of T cell responses to AZD1222 COVID-19 vaccine. Sequenced by immunoSEQ multiplex PCR; TCRdb stores in-frame clones only, minus some. There are about 92,000 clones in the sample; about 90% occur only once, and around 8.1% lies in the top ten. The sequencing here drew on peripheral blood, taken on day 0 of AZD1222 vaccination. Receptors were obtained from an adult in good health.

The CDR3 region has the DNA TGTGCCAGCAGCTTATTTCGCAGGGATCAGCCCCAGCATTTT. Protein product: CASSLFRRDQPQHF. The chain recombines TRBV7-2 with TRBJ1-5, with D perhaps matching TRBD1 (5 bases). Deletions cut 2 bases from V and 5 bases from J, with 10 bases between. Germline V gives CDR1 SGHTA, CDR2 FQGNSA. This CDR3 region has 14 residues.

The chain links TRBV7-6 to TRBJ1-5, with 11 bases matching TRBD1. The CDR3 length is 18 residues. Unmatched junction bases numbered 5, after V lost 1 base and J lost 0 bases. CDR1 and CDR2 from the germline V gene are SGHVS and FNYEAQ. CDR3 amino acids: CASSLGTGGPYSNQPQHF. The CDR3 DNA reads TGTGCCAGCAGCTTAGGGACAGGGGGCCCTTATAGCAATCAGCCCCAGCATTTT.

The chain couples TRBV24-1 to TRBJ1-2, with a weak D call TRBD1 (5 bases). The germline V gene encodes CDR1 KGHDR and CDR2 SFDVKD. The V end was cut by 3 bases, the J end by 4 bases, with 11 bases between. The CDR3 is 14 residues long. Here the CDR3 DNA reads TGTGCCACCAGTGATGGGGCCCAGAGCTATGGCTACACCTTC. This codes for CATSDGAQSYGYTF.

This chain joins TRBV6-5 and TRBJ1-6; no reliable D call. V lost 2 bases to trimming and J lost 8 bases, with 10 bases between them. Per the germline V gene, CDR1 is MNHEY and CDR2 is SVGAGI. The CDR3 covers 14 residues. CDR3 bases: TGTGCCAGCAGTTACGCCAAAGCGGATTCACCCCTCCACTTT. Translation: CASSYAKADSPLHF.

The J gene is TRBJ1-4, the V gene TRBV5-1; D is unclear. Trimming took 0 bases from V and 6 from J, leaving 9 bases between them. The germline V gene encodes CDR1 SGHRS and CDR2 YFSETQ. The CDR3 totals 14 residues. CDR3 loop: CASSLGLLDEKLFF. For the CDR3, the DNA is TGCGCCAGCAGCTTGGGTCTCTTGGATGAAAAACTGTTTTTT.

The J gene is TRBJ1-6, the V gene TRBV3-1 (or the pseudogene TRBV3-2); D call uncertain. This CDR3 has 13 amino acids. V was shortened by 6 bases and J by 8 bases, with 11 bases between the two germline ends. From germline, CDR1 is LGHDT and CDR2 YNNKEL (reference sequence). The CDR3 DNA follows: TGTGCCAGCAGTCTCGTTGGGGATTCACCCCTCCACTTT. Translated: CASSLVGDSPLHF.

The chain recombines TRBV3-1 (or the pseudogene TRBV3-2) with TRBJ1-1; the D is unclear. V lost 1 base and J 1 base, leaving 7 bases between the germline ends. This CDR3 spans 14 amino acids. CDR1 and CDR2 from the germline V gene are LGHDT and YNNKEL (reference sequence). In DNA, the CDR3 is TGTGCCAGCAGCCAAGGTCACAGGAACACTGAAGCTTTCTTT. Translation: CASSQGHRNTEAFF.

V usage is TRBV11-2 and J usage is TRBJ2-1; D might be TRBD2 (6 bases). Trimming stripped 5 bases from V and 8 bases from J, with 16 bases between. The CDR3 loop spans 14 amino acids. CDR1 is SGHAT, CDR2 FQNNGV, per germline. The CDR3 reads CASSPRGRDYEQFF. The CDR3 nucleotides are TGTGCCAGCAGCCCCCGTGGGCGGGATTATGAGCAGTTCTTC. The variable domain in full, with the rest retrieved from reference TRBV11-2 and TRBJ2-1, is EAGVAQSPRYKIIEKRQSVAFWCNPISGHATLYWYQQILGQGPKLLIQFQNNGVVDDSQLPKDRFSAERLKGVDSTLKIQPAKLEDSAVYLCASSPRGRDYEQFFGPGTRLTVL.

V usage is TRBV18 and J usage is TRBJ1-5; the D gene is possibly TRBD1 (6 bases). Trimming removed 2 bases from V and 5 bases from J, with 13 bases in between. The CDR3 is 15 amino acids. Per germline, CDR1 KGHSH and CDR2 LQKENI. As DNA, the CDR3 is TGTGCCAGCTCACCAATTTCAGGGGAGGATCAGCCCCAGCATTTT. It is translated as CASSPISGEDQPQHF.

This clone was detected once. The CDR3: CASSLFLGLNTGELFF. The CDR3 DNA reads TGTGCCAGCAGCTTATTTCTGGGGTTGAACACCGGGGAGCTGTTTTTT. V and J are TRBV7-2 and TRBJ2-2; D gene ambiguous. Trimming cost V 2 bases and J 1 base, with 11 bases left between them. CDR1 and CDR2 (germline): SGHTA, FQGNSA. CDR3 length: 16 amino acids.

V and J are TRBV6-5 and TRBJ1-3; D gene unclear. CDR1 is MNHEY, CDR2 SVGAGI, per germline. This CDR3 comprises 12 residues. V lost 5 bases and J lost 8, with 10 bases in between. As DNA, the CDR3 is TGTGCCAGCAGTCTCTCCGGGGACACCATATATTTT. This gives the protein CASSLSGDTIYF.

The chain couples TRBV7-9 to TRBJ1-2; TRBD1 agrees at 7 bases. The V gene's germline CDR1 is SEHNR and CDR2 FQNEAQ (reference sequence). The CDR3 is made up of 16 amino acids. Trimming at V came to 5 bases and at J to 0 bases, leaving 9 bases not matched to a gene. For the CDR3, the DNA is TGTGCCAGCAGCGAAGGGGGGACAGCCGCTAACTATGGCTACACCTTC. Translation: CASSEGGTAANYGYTF.

The V call is TRBV7-8, the J call TRBJ1-6; no reliable D call. Deletions cut 5 bases from V and 8 bases from J, with 10 bases between. The CDR3 is 13 amino acids. CDR1 and CDR2 (germline): SGHVS, FQNEAQ. The CDR3 sequence: CASSALGDSPLHF. The CDR3 DNA reads as TGTGCCAGCAGCGCCCTAGGTGATTCACCCCTCCACTTT.

The chain links TRBV28 to TRBJ2-7; D uncertain. Trimming shortened V by 3 bases and J by 7 bases, and 13 bases separated the two germline ends. Germline values: CDR1 MDHEN, CDR2 SYDVKM. The CDR3 consists of 13 residues. CDR3 amino acids: CASSLPRLKEQYF. The CDR3 bases are TGTGCCAGCAGTTTGCCCAGGTTGAAGGAGCAGTACTTC.

The genes are TRBV11-2 and TRBJ2-7; the match to TRBD2 covers 11 bases. V was pared by 3 bases and J by 4 bases, with 5 bases of the junction left unmatched. CDR3 length: 15 amino acids. Looked up from germline, CDR1 is SGHAT and CDR2 is FQNNGV. DNA for the CDR3: TGTGCCAGCAGCTTGGGACTAGCGGATGGGTACGAGCAGTACTTC. This sequence encodes CASSLGLADGYEQYF. Looking up the rest from reference TRBV11-2 and TRBJ2-7 gives the full variable domain: EAGVAQSPRYKIIEKRQSVAFWCNPISGHATLYWYQQILGQGPKLLIQFQNNGVVDDSQLPKDRFSAERLKGVDSTLKIQPAKLEDSAVYLCASSLGLADGYEQYFGPGTRLTVT.

V gene TRBV6-4 combines with J gene TRBJ1-5; the D is unclear. Germline values: CDR1 MRHNA, CDR2 SNTAGT. The CDR3 extends over 13 amino acids. The V end was cut by 3 bases, the J end by 6 bases, with 9 bases between. CDR3 bases: TGTGCCAGCAGTGAACAGTCCGGTCAGCCCCAGCATTTT. This codes for CASSEQSGQPQHF.

This chain uses TRBV7-2 with TRBJ2-5; no reliable D call. This CDR3 region has 13 residues. Germline values: CDR1 SGHTA, CDR2 FQGNSA. The V gene lost 2 bases and the J gene lost 5 bases, with 9 bases spanning the gap. CDR3 in DNA: TGTGCCAGCAGCTTACCGGTCCGGGAGACCCAGTACTTC. It encodes CASSLPVRETQYF. Based on the CDR3 plus reference TRBV7-2 and TRBJ2-5, the full variable domain is GAGVSQSPSNKVTEKGKDVELRCDPISGHTALYWYRQSLGQGLEFLIYFQGNSAPDKSGLPSDRFSAERTGGSVSTLTIQRTQQEDSAVYLCASSLPVRETQYFGPGTRLLVL.

The CDR3 bases are TGTGCCAGCAGCTACGGTCTAGCGGGGGGGCTACCCGGGGAGCTGTTTTTT. This translates into CASSYGLAGGLPGELFF. The V call is TRBV5-4, the J call TRBJ2-2; 12 nucleotides match TRBD2. The J segment lost 6 bases and the V segment lost 3 bases, leaving 9 bases of the junction unmatched. This CDR3 is built from 17 residues. The germline CDR1 and CDR2 sequences are SGHNT and YYREEE (reference sequence).

This chain uses TRBV30 with TRBJ1-1, with D perhaps matching TRBD1 (6 bases). CDR3 size: 14 residues. The germline V gene has CDR1 GTSNPN and CDR2 SVGIG (reference sequence). V lost 2 bases and J lost 5, with 15 bases in between. The CDR3 protein is CAWSPRGRGTEAFF. CDR3 sequence (DNA): TGTGCCTGGAGTCCAAGGGGGAGGGGTACTGAAGCTTTCTTT.

The rearrangement links TRBV19 to TRBJ2-7; 9 nucleotides align to TRBD2. Trimming cost V 1 base and J 5 bases; bases outside gene matches: 6. This CDR3 is built from 15 residues. In germline, CDR1 is LNHDA, CDR2 SQIVND (reference sequence). The CDR3 DNA reads TGTGCCAGTAGTATAGTGCCTAGCGGGACTCACGAGCAGTACTTC. This translates into CASSIVPSGTHEQYF.

The gene calls are TRBV5-1 and TRBJ2-5; TRBD1 aligns across 7 bases. The V gene end was trimmed by 3 bases and the J gene end by 6 bases; junction bases not matched to a gene: 11. The V gene's germline CDR1 is SGHRS and CDR2 YFSETQ. CDR3 length: 15 amino acids. CDR3 region: CASSSPQGDEQTQYF. CDR3 coding DNA: TGCGCCAGCAGCTCCCCTCAGGGGGATGAGCAGACCCAGTACTTC. Looking up the rest from reference TRBV5-1 and TRBJ2-5 gives the full variable domain: KAGVTQTPRYLIKTRGQQVTLSCSPISGHRSVSWYQQTPGQGLQFLFEYFSETQRNKGNFPGRFSGRQFSNSRSEMNVSTLELGDSALYLCASSSPQGDEQTQYFGPGTRLLVL.

The genes are TRBV5-4 and TRBJ2-1, with TRBD2 matching 13 bases. Germline CDR1 reads SGHNT; CDR2 reads YYREEE (reference sequence). The V gene end was trimmed by 4 bases and the J gene end by 3 bases; junction bases not matched to a gene: 7. The CDR3 contains 17 residues. CDR3 region: CASSPGLAGAVYNEQFF. In DNA, the CDR3 is TGTGCCAGCAGCCCAGGACTAGCGGGGGCCGTCTACAATGAGCAGTTCTTC. Filled out from reference TRBV5-4 and TRBJ2-1, the complete variable domain reads ETGVTQSPTHLIKTRGQQVTLRCSSQSGHNTVSWYQQALGQGPQFIFQYYREEENGRGNFPPRFSGLQFPNYSSELNVNALELDDSALYLCASSPGLAGAVYNEQFFGPGTRLTVL.

The CDR3 DNA follows: TGTGCCAGCAGCCAGAGCGAAGTCCTGGGCTACACCTTC. Encoded protein: CASSQSEVLGYTF. The chain joins TRBV3-1 (or the pseudogene TRBV3-2) to TRBJ1-2; D ambiguous. Deletions cut 3 bases from V and 8 bases from J, with 13 bases between. The CDR3 has 13 residues. Looked up from germline, CDR1 is LGHDT and CDR2 is YNNKEL (reference sequence).